This paragraph reports one TCR beta chain. Its cognate antigen is unknown. Exclusion criteria comprised uncontrolled infection, other autoimmune disease, pregnancy or lactation. Diagnosing involved the use of clinical symptoms, serum thyroxine and TRAb, thyroid ultrasound and orbital computed tomography. This entry belongs to a study of T cells in Graves' hyperthyroidism and ophthalmopathy. General study findings and limits: Within blood appeared most thyroid clonotypes that had expanded above 0.001. A median roughly 6.6 months before onset, the model predicted ophthalmopathy.

Germline-derived CDR1 and CDR2 are SGHNT and YYREEE (reference sequence). This CDR3 spans 15 amino acids. V lost 2 bases and J lost 7, with 18 bases in between. Amplification of TCR beta CDR3 regions used RNA as the template. The HTBI primer set was used in a first-round RT-PCR of the TCR CDR3. One entry per CDR3 protein, called by TCRdb with MiXCR from the multiplex PCR reads. The data contain a few hundred thousand distinct CDR3 sequences, 46% of them singletons. The clonotype originates from an adult woman with Graves' disease, either hyperthyroidism or ophthalmopathy (not recorded which). This chain joins TRBV5-4 and TRBJ1-2, with a possible D match to TRBD1 (6 bases). The sequenced sample consisted of peripheral blood or thyroid tissue (not recorded which). CDR3 region: CASSLMTGPLGGYTF. In nucleotides, the CDR3 is TGTGCCAGCAGCTTAATGACAGGACCGCTGGGTGGCTACACCTTC. The whole variable domain, remainder taken from reference TRBV5-4 and TRBJ1-2, is ETGVTQSPTHLIKTRGQQVTLRCSSQSGHNTVSWYQQALGQGPQFIFQYYREEENGRGNFPPRFSGLQFPNYSSELNVNALELDDSALYLCASSLMTGPLGGYTFGSGTRLTVV.